The 27 T cell receptor beta chains given below trace back to one sample, sequenced in a study of T cell responses to AZD1222 COVID-19 vaccine. Clones were sequenced by immunoSEQ multiplex PCR, and TCRdb holds only the in-frame ones, with some missing. The sample includes about 130,000 clones, more than 70% of them seen just once. The input for sequencing was peripheral blood, taken on day 0 of AZD1222 vaccination. Receptor source: an adult in good health.

CDR3 loop: CASSWGPVETQYF. The CDR3 DNA reads as TGTGCCAGCAGTTGGGGACCGGTAGAGACCCAGTACTTC. The V gene is TRBV27, the J gene TRBJ2-5; D might be TRBD1 or TRBD2, each matching 5 bases. The V and J ends lost 4 bases and 4 bases respectively, with 10 bases between them. This CDR3 comprises 13 residues. Germline assignment: CDR1 MNHEY and CDR2 SMNVEV (reference sequence).

The chain couples TRBV6-2 or TRBV6-3 to TRBJ2-3, with 7 bases lining up with TRBD2. Germline V gene data show CDR1 as MNHEY and CDR2 as SVGEGT. The V gene end was trimmed by 2 bases and the J gene end by 4 bases; junction bases not matched to a gene: 0. CDR3 length: 13 residues. For the CDR3, the DNA is TGTGCCAGCAGTTACACTAGCGCAGATACGCAGTATTTT. This codes for CASSYTSADTQYF.

The genes are TRBV29-1 and TRBJ1-2; 8 bases are shared with TRBD1. CDR1 and CDR2 from the germline V gene are SQVTM and ANQGSEA. V dropped 0 bases and J dropped 4; count of bases not matched to a gene: 13. The CDR3 spans 17 residues. CDR3 sequence: CSVEDSDRETYPYGYTF. The CDR3 coding sequence is TGCAGCGTTGAAGATTCGGACAGGGAGACTTATCCCTATGGCTACACCTTC.

V usage is TRBV7-7 and J usage is TRBJ2-1, with TRBD1 matching 7 bases. The V gene end was trimmed by 4 bases and the J gene end by 8 bases; junction bases not matched to a gene: 8. Germline V gives CDR1 SSHAT, CDR2 FNYEAQ (reference sequence). CDR3 length: 14 amino acids. This chain's CDR3 is CASSSDRAVDEQFF. CDR3 DNA: TGTGCCAGCAGCTCAGACAGGGCGGTGGATGAGCAGTTCTTC.

This chain joins TRBV11-2 and TRBJ2-5; D gene ambiguous. The V end lost 7 bases, the J end lost 1 base, and 13 bases lay between the germline ends. CDR1 is SGHAT, CDR2 FQNNGV, per germline. The CDR3 contains 14 residues. The CDR3 loop reads CASTQSPVQETQYF. The CDR3 DNA sequence: TGTGCCAGCACCCAGTCACCCGTCCAAGAGACCCAGTACTTC.

This clone came up once. The J gene is TRBJ2-3, the V gene TRBV9; TRBD2 matches at 8 bases. Trimming removed 2 bases from V and 6 bases from J; junction bases left unmatched: 14. Germline V gene sequence: CDR1 SGDLS, CDR2 YYNGEE. The CDR3 runs 17 residues. The CDR3 protein is CASSVSPTGGGKDTQYF. CDR3 in DNA: TGTGCCAGCAGCGTGTCTCCGACGGGAGGGGGAAAGGATACGCAGTATTTT.

This sequence joins TRBV3-1 (or the pseudogene TRBV3-2) and TRBJ1-2, with a weak D call TRBD1 (6 bases). The V and J ends lost 1 base and 6 bases respectively, with 15 bases between them. CDR3 length: 15 amino acids. The V gene's germline CDR1 is LGHDT and CDR2 YNNKEL (reference sequence). The CDR3 is CASSQGLGALDGYTF. For the CDR3, the DNA is TGTGCCAGCAGCCAAGGACTGGGGGCATTGGATGGCTACACCTTC.

The chain is built from TRBV4-2 and TRBJ1-2; possibly TRBD1 for D (5 bases). The germline CDR1 and CDR2 sequences are LGHNA and YNFKEQ. With 4 bases removed from V and 0 bases from J, the gap between germline ends came to 12 bases. The length of the CDR3 is 15 residues. CDR3 DNA: TGTGCCAGCAGCCCCCAGGGCGCGACTAACTATGGCTACACCTTC. This translates into CASSPQGATNYGYTF.

This clone came up once. This sequence joins TRBV6-2 or TRBV6-3 and TRBJ2-7; 8 bases align to TRBD2. V lost 2 bases to trimming and J lost 4 bases; unmatched junction nucleotides: 4. From germline, CDR1 is MNHEY and CDR2 SVGEGT. The CDR3 runs to 14 residues. The CDR3 is CASSYRGGRYEQYF. The CDR3 bases are TGTGCCAGCAGTTACCGGGGGGGGAGATACGAGCAGTACTTC.

The chain has TRBV10-3 and TRBJ1-3; no reliable D call. Deletions cut 4 bases from V and 1 base from J, with 14 bases between. The CDR3 consists of 16 residues. Germline CDR1 reads ENHRY; CDR2 reads SYGVKD. In nucleotides, the CDR3 is TGTGCCATCAGTGGAGGACGGGAACTTTCTGGAAACACCATATATTTT. This gives the protein CAISGGRELSGNTIYF.

The rearrangement joins TRBV5-1 to TRBJ1-4, with 9 bases lining up with TRBD1. From germline, CDR1 is SGHRS and CDR2 YFSETQ. The CDR3 is 16 amino acids. V dropped 4 bases and J dropped 1; count of bases not matched to a gene: 5. The CDR3 loop reads CASSNRQGGTNEKLFF. The CDR3 DNA is TGCGCCAGCAGCAACCGACAGGGGGGAACTAATGAAAAACTGTTTTTT.

This clone has just one count. The genes are TRBV7-2 and TRBJ1-5, with TRBD1 matching 8 bases. Germline trimming cut 5 bases from V and 6 bases from J; bases unmatched to any gene: 6. Germline lookup yields CDR1 SGHTA and CDR2 FQGNSA. This CDR3 has 14 residues. CDR3 sequence: CASSQDRGSQPQHF. In DNA, the CDR3 is TGTGCCAGCAGCCAAGACAGGGGAAGTCAGCCCCAGCATTTT.

The genes are TRBV4-3 and TRBJ2-3; TRBD1 matches at 8 bases. The germline gives CDR1 LGHNA, CDR2 YSLEER. This CDR3 comprises 18 residues. J lost 1 base, V lost 1 base, and 10 bases had no gene match. CDR3 region: CASSQAPRGRGGTDTQYF. The CDR3 coding sequence is TGCGCCAGCAGCCAAGCCCCCAGGGGGCGGGGAGGCACAGATACGCAGTATTTT.

The gene calls are TRBV5-4 and TRBJ2-1; D is ambiguous. CDR1 SGHNT and CDR2 YYREEE come from the germline V gene (reference sequence). Trimming left V 4 bases short and J 6 bases short, with 26 bases between. The CDR3 runs 18 residues. CDR3 loop: CASSVLPAARSTVNEQFF. The CDR3 DNA reads as TGTGCCAGCAGCGTCCTTCCGGCGGCCCGGAGTACTGTCAATGAGCAGTTCTTC.

The genes are TRBV2 and TRBJ1-5; D is undetermined. Germline CDR1 reads SNHLY; CDR2 reads FYNNEI. The CDR3 is made up of 15 amino acids. The germline V and J ends were trimmed by 7 bases and 0 bases, with 13 bases remaining between them. The CDR3 region has the DNA TGTGCCAGCACCTACGAATCAGGTAGCAATCAGCCCCAGCATTTT. Translation: CASTYESGSNQPQHF.

Only one count was recorded for this clone. Different DNA sequences within this sample yield the same CDR3. V usage is TRBV5-1 and J usage is TRBJ2-5; D is perhaps TRBD2 (6 bases). Germline CDR1 SGHRS, CDR2 YFSETQ. The CDR3 is made up of 15 amino acids. V gave up 0 bases and J gave up 0 bases, with 9 bases separating them. The CDR3 DNA reads as TGCGCCAGCAGCTTGGGCGGAGGGGACCAAGAGACCCAGTACTTC. Translated, it gives CASSLGGGDQETQYF. The full variable domain, with the rest looked up from reference TRBV5-1 and TRBJ2-5, is KAGVTQTPRYLIKTRGQQVTLSCSPISGHRSVSWYQQTPGQGLQFLFEYFSETQRNKGNFPGRFSGRQFSNSRSEMNVSTLELGDSALYLCASSLGGGDQETQYFGPGTRLLVL.

The V call is TRBV9, the J call TRBJ1-2; D is perhaps TRBD1 (5 bases). From germline, CDR1 is SGDLS and CDR2 YYNGEE. The CDR3 sequence is 13 residues long. The V end was cut by 0 bases, the J end by 8 bases, with 11 bases between. CDR3: CASSVEGLRGYTF. The DNA for the CDR3 is TGTGCCAGCAGCGTAGAGGGACTCCGAGGCTACACCTTC.

The gene calls are TRBV5-1 and TRBJ2-5; unclear D gene. Trimming cost V 0 bases and J 1 base, with 10 bases left between them. The germline CDR1 and CDR2 sequences are SGHRS and YFSETQ. The CDR3 is 15 residues long. CDR3 region: CASSLVAGSQETQYF. CDR3 sequence (DNA): TGCGCCAGCAGCTTGGTTGCAGGCTCCCAAGAGACCCAGTACTTC.

This clone was recorded only once. The chain employs TRBV6-5 and TRBJ1-1, with TRBD1 matching 8 bases. Germline V gene sequence: CDR1 MNHEY, CDR2 SVGAGI. The junction had 6 bases not matched to a gene; V was cut back by 5 bases and J by 4 bases. There are 14 residues in the CDR3. DNA for the CDR3: TGTGCCAGCAGTAAGACAGGGGTGGGCACTGAAGCTTTCTTT. Its translation: CASSKTGVGTEAFF.

This chain uses TRBV28 with TRBJ1-2; 7 bases fit TRBD1. CDR1 and CDR2 from the germline V gene are MDHEN and SYDVKM. The CDR3 sequence is 15 residues long. Losses at the gene ends were 3 bases for V and 3 bases for J; bases not matched to a gene: 7. The CDR3 region has the DNA TGTGCCAGCAGTTTGGACTGGCAGGGGGACTATGGCTACACCTTC. It specifies CASSLDWQGDYGYTF.

A remark on this clone: Other DNA sequences in the sample encode the same CDR3. The chain has TRBV30 and TRBJ1-5; D is ambiguous. V was shortened by 2 bases and J by 5 bases, with 10 bases between the two germline ends. Germline V gene sequence: CDR1 GTSNPN, CDR2 SVGIG (reference sequence). CDR3 length equals 13 residues. This chain's CDR3 is CAWSRGQDQPQHF. The CDR3 region has the DNA TGTGCCTGGAGTAGAGGGCAAGATCAGCCCCAGCATTTT.

The chain links TRBV10-2 to TRBJ1-1; D not resolved. CDR1 is WSHSY, CDR2 SAAADI, per germline. This CDR3 contains 12 residues. V shed 5 bases and J shed 0 bases, with 4 bases lying between them. This chain's CDR3 is CASSLLNTEAFF. The CDR3, as DNA: TGCGCCAGCAGTCTATTGAACACTGAAGCTTTCTTT.

The V gene is TRBV5-1, the J gene TRBJ1-1; D remains unclear. Germline CDR1 reads SGHRS; CDR2 reads YFSETQ. CDR3 length: 16 residues. V lost 2 bases and J lost 0, with 14 bases in between. The chain's CDR3 is CASSFESDILNTEAFF. The CDR3 DNA reads as TGCGCCAGCAGCTTCGAAAGCGACATTCTGAACACTGAAGCTTTCTTT.

The chain uses TRBV29-1 and TRBJ1-2; 8 bases are shared with TRBD1. The CDR3 extends over 13 amino acids. Germline CDR1 and CDR2: SQVTM and ANQGSEA. V shed 6 bases and J 5 bases; nucleotides not matched to a gene: 8. Here the CDR3 reads CSVTGEREYGYTF. Written as DNA, the CDR3 is TGCAGCGTGACAGGGGAAAGGGAATATGGCTACACCTTC.

J is TRBJ2-7 and V is TRBV27; D remains ambiguous. CDR3 length: 16 residues. The germline V gene has CDR1 MNHEY and CDR2 SMNVEV (reference sequence). The V end lost 5 bases, the J end lost 2 bases, and 19 bases lay between the germline ends. This chain's CDR3 is CASSVSHGPVAYEQYF. The CDR3 DNA follows: TGTGCCAGCAGTGTCAGTCATGGTCCAGTGGCCTACGAGCAGTACTTC.

The gene calls are TRBV4-1 and TRBJ2-1; D is undetermined. In germline, CDR1 is MGHRA, CDR2 YSYEKL. Trimming removed 0 bases from V and 0 bases from J, with 12 bases in between. This CDR3 has 17 residues. In DNA form, the CDR3 reads TGCGCCAGCAGCCAAGATCGGGCCCGGAGCTCCTACAATGAGCAGTTCTTC. Translated, it gives CASSQDRARSSYNEQFF.

This clone was counted only a few times. The chain couples TRBV21-1 to TRBJ2-5. TRBV21-1 is assigned pseudogene status. This CDR3 is built from 14 residues. CDR3 in DNA: TGTGCCAGCTGTACAGGACTGCACCGAGAGACCCAGTACTTC. Its translation is CASCTGLHRETQYF.